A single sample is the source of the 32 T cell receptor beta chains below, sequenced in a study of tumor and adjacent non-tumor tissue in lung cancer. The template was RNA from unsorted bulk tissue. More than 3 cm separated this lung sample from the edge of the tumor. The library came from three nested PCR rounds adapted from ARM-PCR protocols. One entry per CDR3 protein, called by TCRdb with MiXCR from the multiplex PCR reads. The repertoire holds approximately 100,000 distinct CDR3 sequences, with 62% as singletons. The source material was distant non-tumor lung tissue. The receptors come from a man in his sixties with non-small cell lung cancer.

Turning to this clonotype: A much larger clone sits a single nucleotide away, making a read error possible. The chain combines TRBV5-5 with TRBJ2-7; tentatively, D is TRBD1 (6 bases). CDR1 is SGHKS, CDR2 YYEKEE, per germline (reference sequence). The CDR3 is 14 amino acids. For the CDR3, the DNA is TGTGCCAGCAGCCCGGGCAGGGGTCGGGACGAGCATTACTTC. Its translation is CASSPGRGRDEHYF.

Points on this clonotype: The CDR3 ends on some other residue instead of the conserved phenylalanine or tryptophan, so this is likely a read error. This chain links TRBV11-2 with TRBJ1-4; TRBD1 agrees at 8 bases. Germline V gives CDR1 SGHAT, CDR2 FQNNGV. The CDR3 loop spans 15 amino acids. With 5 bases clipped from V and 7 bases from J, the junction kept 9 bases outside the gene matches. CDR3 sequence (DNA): TGTGCCAGCAGCCCATGGAGGGACAGGACTGAAAAACTGTTTTCT. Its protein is CASSPWRDRTEKLFS.

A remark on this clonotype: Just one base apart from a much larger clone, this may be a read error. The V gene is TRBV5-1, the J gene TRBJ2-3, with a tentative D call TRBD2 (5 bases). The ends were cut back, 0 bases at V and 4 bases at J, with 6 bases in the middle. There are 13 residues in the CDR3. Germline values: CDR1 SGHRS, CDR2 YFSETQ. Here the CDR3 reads CASSLVDSDTQYF. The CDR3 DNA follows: TGCGCCAGCAGCTTGGTGGACTCAGATACGCAGTATTTT.

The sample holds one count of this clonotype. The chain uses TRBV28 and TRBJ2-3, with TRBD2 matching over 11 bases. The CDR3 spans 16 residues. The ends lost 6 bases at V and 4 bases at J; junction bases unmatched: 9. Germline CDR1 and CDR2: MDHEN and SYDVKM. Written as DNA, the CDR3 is TGTGCCAGCAGACATAGCGGGAGGGCCGACTCAGATACGCAGTATTTT. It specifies CASRHSGRADSDTQYF.

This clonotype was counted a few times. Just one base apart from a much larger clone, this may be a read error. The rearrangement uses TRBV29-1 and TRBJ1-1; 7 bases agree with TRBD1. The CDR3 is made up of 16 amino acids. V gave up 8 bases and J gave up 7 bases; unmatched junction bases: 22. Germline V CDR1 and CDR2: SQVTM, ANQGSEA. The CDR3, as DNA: TGCAGCATGGAAAAAGGGCGACAGGGACTGAGCATTGAAGCTTTCTTT. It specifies CSMEKGRQGLSIEAFF.

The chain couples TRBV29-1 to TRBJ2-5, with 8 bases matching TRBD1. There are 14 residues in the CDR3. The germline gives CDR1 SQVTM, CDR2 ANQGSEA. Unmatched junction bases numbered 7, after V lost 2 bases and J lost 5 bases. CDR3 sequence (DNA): TGCAGCGTTGAAAGGGGACAGGACGTTGAGACCCAGTACTTC. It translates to CSVERGQDVETQYF.

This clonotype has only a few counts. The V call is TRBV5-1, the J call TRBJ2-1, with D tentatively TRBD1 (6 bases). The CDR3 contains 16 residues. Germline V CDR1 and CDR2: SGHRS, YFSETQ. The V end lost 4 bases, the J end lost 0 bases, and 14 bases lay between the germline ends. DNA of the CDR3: TGCGCCAGCAGCCAGACAACAGGGAGCTCCTACAATGAGCAGTTCTTC. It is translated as CASSQTTGSSYNEQFF.

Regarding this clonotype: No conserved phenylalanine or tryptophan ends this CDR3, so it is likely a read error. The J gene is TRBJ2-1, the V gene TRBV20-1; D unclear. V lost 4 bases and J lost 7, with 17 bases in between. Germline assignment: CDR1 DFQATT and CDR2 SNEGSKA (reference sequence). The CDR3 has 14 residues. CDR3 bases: TGCAGTGCTACATCTCCACACCTCTTAAATGAGCAGTTCTCC. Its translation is CSATSPHLLNEQFS.

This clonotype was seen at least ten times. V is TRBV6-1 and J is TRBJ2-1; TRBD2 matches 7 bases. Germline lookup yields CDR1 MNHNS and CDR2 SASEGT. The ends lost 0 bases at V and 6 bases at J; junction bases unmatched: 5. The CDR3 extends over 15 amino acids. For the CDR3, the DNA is TGTGCCAGCAGTGAAGCCGAAGCGGGACGCAATGAGCAGTTCTTC. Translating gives CASSEAEAGRNEQFF.

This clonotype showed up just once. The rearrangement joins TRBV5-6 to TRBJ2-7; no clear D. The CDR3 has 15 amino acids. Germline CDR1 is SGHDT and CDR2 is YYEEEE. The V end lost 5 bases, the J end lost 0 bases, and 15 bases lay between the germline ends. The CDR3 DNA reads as TGTGCCAGCAGACTGGGGTTTAGTGGCTCCTACGAGCAGTACTTC. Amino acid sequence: CASRLGFSGSYEQYF.

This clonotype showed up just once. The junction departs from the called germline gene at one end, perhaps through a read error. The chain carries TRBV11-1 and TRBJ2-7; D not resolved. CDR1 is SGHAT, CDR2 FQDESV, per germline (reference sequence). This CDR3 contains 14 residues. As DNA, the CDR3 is TGTGCCAGCTGCTTTCTCGGCGGCGCCTACGAGCATTACTTC. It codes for CASCFLGGAYEHYF.

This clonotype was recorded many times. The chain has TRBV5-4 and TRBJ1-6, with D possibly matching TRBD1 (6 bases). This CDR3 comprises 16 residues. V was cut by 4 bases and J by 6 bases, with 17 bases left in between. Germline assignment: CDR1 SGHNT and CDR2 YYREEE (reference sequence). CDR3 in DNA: TGTGCCAGCAGCACCAATCCTTGGACAGCTAATTCACCCCTCCACTTT. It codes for CASSTNPWTANSPLHF.

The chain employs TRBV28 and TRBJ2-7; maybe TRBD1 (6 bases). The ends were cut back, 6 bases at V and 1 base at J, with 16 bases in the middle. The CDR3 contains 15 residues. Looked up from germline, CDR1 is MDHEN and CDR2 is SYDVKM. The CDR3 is CASSLGTLLSYEQYF. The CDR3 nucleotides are TGTGCCAGCAGCCTGGGGACACTCTTATCCTACGAGCAGTACTTC.

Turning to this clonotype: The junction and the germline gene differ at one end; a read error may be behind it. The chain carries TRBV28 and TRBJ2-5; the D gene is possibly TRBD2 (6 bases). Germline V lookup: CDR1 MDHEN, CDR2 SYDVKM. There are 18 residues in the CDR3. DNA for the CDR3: TGTGCCAGCAGTTCCCTCGGGGGTAGCGGACCGTACCAAGACACCCAGTACTTC. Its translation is CASSSLGGSGPYQDTQYF.

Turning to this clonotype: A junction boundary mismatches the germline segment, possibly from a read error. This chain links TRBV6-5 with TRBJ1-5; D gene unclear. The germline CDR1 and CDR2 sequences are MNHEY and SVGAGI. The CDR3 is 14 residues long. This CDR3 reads CARSLGEFNQPQHF. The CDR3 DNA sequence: TGTGCCAGAAGTTTAGGAGAGTTCAATCAGCCCCAGCATTTT.

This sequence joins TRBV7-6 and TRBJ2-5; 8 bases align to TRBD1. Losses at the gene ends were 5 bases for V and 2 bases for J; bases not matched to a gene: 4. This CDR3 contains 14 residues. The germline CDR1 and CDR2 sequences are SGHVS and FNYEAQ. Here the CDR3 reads CASSLQGEQETQYF. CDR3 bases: TGTGCCAGCAGCCTACAGGGGGAACAAGAGACCCAGTACTTC. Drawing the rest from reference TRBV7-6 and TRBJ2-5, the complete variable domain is GAGVSQSPRYKVTKRGQDVALRCDPISGHVSLYWYRQALGQGPEFLTYFNYEAQQDKSGLPNDRFSAERPEGSISTLTIQRTEQRDSAMYRCASSLQGEQETQYFGPGTRLLVL.

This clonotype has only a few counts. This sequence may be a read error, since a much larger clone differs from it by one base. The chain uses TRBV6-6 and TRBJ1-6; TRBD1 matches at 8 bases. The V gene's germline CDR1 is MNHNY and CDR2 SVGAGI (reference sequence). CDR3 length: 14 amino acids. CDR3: CASTVDRDNSSLHF. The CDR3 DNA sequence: TGTGCCAGCACCGTGGACAGGGATAATTCATCCCTCCACTTT.

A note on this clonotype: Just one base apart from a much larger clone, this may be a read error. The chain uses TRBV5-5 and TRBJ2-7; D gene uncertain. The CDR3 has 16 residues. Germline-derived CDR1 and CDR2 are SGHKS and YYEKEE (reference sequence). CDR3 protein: CTSSLIKDASSYEQYF. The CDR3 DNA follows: TGTACCAGCAGCTTGATTAAGGACGCCAGCTCCTACGAGCAGTACTTC.

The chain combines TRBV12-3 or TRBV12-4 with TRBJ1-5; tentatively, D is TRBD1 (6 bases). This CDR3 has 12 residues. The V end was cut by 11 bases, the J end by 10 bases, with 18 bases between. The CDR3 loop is CACTLVGQPQHF. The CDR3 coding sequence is TGTGCCTGCACTTTGGTGGGACAACCCCAGCATTTT.

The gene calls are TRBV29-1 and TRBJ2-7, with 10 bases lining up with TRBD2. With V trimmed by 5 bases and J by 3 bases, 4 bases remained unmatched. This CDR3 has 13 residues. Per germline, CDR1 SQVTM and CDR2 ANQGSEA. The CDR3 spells CSVSTSGVYEQYF. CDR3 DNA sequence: TGCAGCGTTAGTACTAGCGGGGTCTACGAGCAGTACTTC.

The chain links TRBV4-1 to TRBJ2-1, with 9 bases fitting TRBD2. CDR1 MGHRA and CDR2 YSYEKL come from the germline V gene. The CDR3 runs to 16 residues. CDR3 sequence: CTISESSGTTYNEQFF. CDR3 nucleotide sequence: TGCACCATCAGCGAATCTAGCGGGACCACCTACAATGAGCAGTTCTTC.

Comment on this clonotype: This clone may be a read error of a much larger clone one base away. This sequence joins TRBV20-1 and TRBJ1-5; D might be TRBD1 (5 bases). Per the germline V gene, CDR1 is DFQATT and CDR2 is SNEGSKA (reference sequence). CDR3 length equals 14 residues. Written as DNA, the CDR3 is TGCAGTGCTAGAAGGGGTGCCAACAATCAGCTCCAGCATTTT. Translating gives CSARRGANNQLQHF.

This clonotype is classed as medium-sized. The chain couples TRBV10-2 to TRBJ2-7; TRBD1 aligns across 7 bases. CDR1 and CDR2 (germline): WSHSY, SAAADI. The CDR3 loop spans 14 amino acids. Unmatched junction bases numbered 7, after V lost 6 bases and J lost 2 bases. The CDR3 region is CASRATGAPYEQYF. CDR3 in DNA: TGCGCCAGCAGAGCAACAGGGGCACCCTACGAGCAGTACTTC.

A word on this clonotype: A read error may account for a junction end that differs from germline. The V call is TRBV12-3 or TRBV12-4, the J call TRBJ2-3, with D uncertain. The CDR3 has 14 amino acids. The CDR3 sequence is CASSQLGPIDTRYF. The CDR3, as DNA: TGTGCCAGCAGCCAGCTAGGCCCCATAGATACGCGGTATTTT.

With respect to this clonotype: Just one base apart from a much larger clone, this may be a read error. The CDR3 coding sequence is TGCAGTGCCGGGACAGGGGGTTCCGGGCCCCAGTATTTT. Amino acids: CSAGTGGSGPQYF. The chain joins TRBV20-1 to TRBJ1-5, with TRBD1 identical over 11 bases. The tail of the sequence fits TRBJ2-3 better, so the J call may be wrong. The length of the CDR3 is 13 residues. The germline V gene has CDR1 DFQATT and CDR2 SNEGSKA (reference sequence).

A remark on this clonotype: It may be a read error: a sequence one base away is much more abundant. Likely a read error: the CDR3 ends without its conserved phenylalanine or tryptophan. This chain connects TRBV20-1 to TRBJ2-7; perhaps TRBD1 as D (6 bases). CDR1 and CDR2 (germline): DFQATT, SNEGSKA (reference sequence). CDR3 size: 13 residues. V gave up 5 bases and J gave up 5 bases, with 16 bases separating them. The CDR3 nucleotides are TGCAGTGCTGGAAAAGGACAGTTCCACGAGCAGTACCTC. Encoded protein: CSAGKGQFHEQYL.

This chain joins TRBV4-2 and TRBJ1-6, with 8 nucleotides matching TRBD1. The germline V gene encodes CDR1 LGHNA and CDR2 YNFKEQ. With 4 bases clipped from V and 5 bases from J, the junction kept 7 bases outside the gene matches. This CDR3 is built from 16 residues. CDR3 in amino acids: CASSRIRTGNNSPLHF. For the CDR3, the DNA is TGTGCCAGCAGCCGCATCCGGACAGGGAATAATTCACCCCTCCACTTT.

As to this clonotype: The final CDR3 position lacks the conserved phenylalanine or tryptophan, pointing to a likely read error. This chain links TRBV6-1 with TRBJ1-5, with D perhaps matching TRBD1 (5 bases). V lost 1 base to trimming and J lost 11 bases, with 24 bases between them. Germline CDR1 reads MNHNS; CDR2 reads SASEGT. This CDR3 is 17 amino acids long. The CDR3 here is CASSEERGRVTYLAQHL. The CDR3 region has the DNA TGTGCCAGCAGTGAAGAGCGGGGGAGGGTGACTTATCTGGCCCAGCATCTT.

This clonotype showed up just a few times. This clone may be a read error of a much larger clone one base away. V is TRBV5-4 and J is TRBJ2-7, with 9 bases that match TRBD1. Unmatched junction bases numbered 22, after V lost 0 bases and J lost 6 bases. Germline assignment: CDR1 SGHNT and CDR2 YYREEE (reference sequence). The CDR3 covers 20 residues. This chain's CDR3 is CASSLDQIKTGTGSSFEQYF. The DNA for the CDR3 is TGTGCCAGCAGCTTGGATCAGATAAAAACCGGGACAGGGTCTTCGTTCGAGCAGTACTTC.

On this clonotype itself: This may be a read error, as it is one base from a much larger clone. CDR3 residues: CAIIESLREQFF. The CDR3 DNA sequence: TGTGCCATCATTGAGTCTTTGCGTGAGCAGTTCTTC. The rearrangement joins TRBV10-3 to TRBJ2-1; no firm D call. The CDR3 has 12 residues. Germline V lookup: CDR1 ENHRY, CDR2 SYGVKD.

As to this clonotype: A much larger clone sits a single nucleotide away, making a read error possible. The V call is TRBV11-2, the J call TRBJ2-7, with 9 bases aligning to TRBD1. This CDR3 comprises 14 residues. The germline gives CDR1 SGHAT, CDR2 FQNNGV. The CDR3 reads CASGFGTGPYEQRF. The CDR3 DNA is TGTGCCAGCGGGTTCGGGACAGGGCCCTACGAGCAGCGCTTC.

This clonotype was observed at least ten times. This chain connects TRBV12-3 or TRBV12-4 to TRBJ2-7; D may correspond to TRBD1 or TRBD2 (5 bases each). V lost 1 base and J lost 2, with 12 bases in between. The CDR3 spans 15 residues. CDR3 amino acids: CASSLVGRETYEQYF. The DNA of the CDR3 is TGTGCCAGCAGTTTAGTAGGCAGGGAGACCTACGAGCAGTACTTC.